This passage covers 13 T cell receptor beta chains from one sample sequenced in a study of CD8+ T cells in alopecia areata. cDNA reverse transcribed from extracted RNA served as the sequencing template. The data were produced by immunoSEQ multiplex PCR, yet TCRdb's version contains in-frame clones alone and is incomplete. The sample contains 45,000 to 70,000 clones, around 97% of which appear only once. Sequences were derived from CD8+ T cells sorted from blood, sampled at week 0. The receptor set was obtained from a human donor with alopecia areata.

This chain connects TRBV29-1 to TRBJ2-1, with 11 bases that match TRBD2. The V gene's germline CDR1 is SQVTM and CDR2 ANQGSEA. CDR3 length: 16 residues. V shed 4 bases and J 0 bases; nucleotides not matched to a gene: 5. The CDR3 is CSVVFLAGGSYNEQFF. The CDR3 DNA sequence: TGCAGCGTTGTTTTCCTAGCGGGGGGCTCCTACAATGAGCAGTTCTTC.

The rearrangement joins TRBV19 to TRBJ2-1, with 12 bases identical to TRBD1. J lost 8 bases, V lost 7 bases, and 6 bases had no gene match. The CDR3 has 14 amino acids. From germline, CDR1 is LNHDA and CDR2 SQIVND (reference sequence). CDR3 in DNA: TGTGCCAGTACCACGGGACAGGGGGCCGATGAGCAGTTCTTC. It codes for CASTTGQGADEQFF.

V and J are TRBV4-1 and TRBJ2-7; possibly TRBD2 for D (6 bases). Between the trimmed V and J ends, which lost 0 bases and 3 bases, there was a span of 12 bases. This CDR3 is 15 amino acids long. Per the germline V gene, CDR1 is MGHRA and CDR2 is YSYEKL. This chain's CDR3 is CASSQERGGGYEQYF. CDR3 nucleotide sequence: TGCGCCAGCAGCCAAGAAAGGGGAGGAGGCTACGAGCAGTACTTC.

This chain connects TRBV7-9 to TRBJ2-3; 7 nucleotides match TRBD2. Germline V CDR1 and CDR2: SEHNR, FQNEAQ (reference sequence). Trimming at V came to 4 bases and at J to 2 bases, leaving 3 bases not matched to a gene. The CDR3 sequence is 14 residues long. CDR3 coding DNA: TGTGCCAGCAGCTCCGGGGGGAACACAGATACGCAGTATTTT. Protein sequence: CASSSGGNTDTQYF. The full variable domain, its missing parts supplied by reference TRBV7-9 and TRBJ2-3, is DTGVSQNPRHKITKRGQNVTFRCDPISEHNRLYWYRQTLGQGPEFLTYFQNEAQLEKSRLLSDRFSAERPKGSFSTLEIQRTEQGDSAMYLCASSSGGNTDTQYFGPGTRLTVL.

V gene TRBV7-9 combines with J gene TRBJ1-4; 9 nucleotides align to TRBD1. V lost 5 bases, J lost 0 bases, and 13 bases stayed unmatched. The germline CDR1 and CDR2 sequences are SEHNR and FQNEAQ (reference sequence). This CDR3 spans 19 amino acids. The CDR3 bases are TGTGCCAGCAGCACCACGTTGGGACAGGGATCCTCAACTAATGAAAAACTGTTTTTT. Its translation: CASSTTLGQGSSTNEKLFF.

The chain recombines TRBV7-9 with TRBJ2-5, with TRBD1 matching 7 bases. The V and J ends lost 5 bases and 2 bases, in that order; junction bases with no gene match: 8. Germline CDR1 SEHNR, CDR2 FQNEAQ (reference sequence). The CDR3 is 15 amino acids. CDR3 DNA sequence: TGTGCCAGCAGCGCCCCCTGGGACAGACAAGAGACCCAGTACTTC. This gives the protein CASSAPWDRQETQYF.

The V call is TRBV2, the J call TRBJ1-2, with D perhaps matching TRBD1 (5 bases). The CDR3 length is 13 residues. CDR1 is SNHLY, CDR2 FYNNEI, per germline. With 8 bases removed from V and 1 base from J, the gap between germline ends came to 11 bases. In DNA form, the CDR3 reads TGTGCCAGCCAGATGGGGGATAACTATGGCTACACCTTC. Encoded protein: CASQMGDNYGYTF.

This clone was detected once. The same CDR3 arises from other DNA sequences in this sample as well. The chain carries TRBV6-5 and TRBJ2-7, with TRBD1 matching 8 bases. Trimming removed 2 bases from V and 2 bases from J; junction bases left unmatched: 2. CDR3 length: 14 residues. Germline loops: CDR1 MNHEY, CDR2 SVGAGI. This chain's CDR3 is CASSYGQGAYEQYF. Written as DNA, the CDR3 is TGTGCCAGCAGTTACGGACAGGGAGCCTACGAGCAGTACTTC.

The genes are TRBV2 and TRBJ2-3, with 7 bases aligning to TRBD2. The CDR3 has 14 residues. J was trimmed by 1 base and V by 3 bases; bases with no gene match: 1. CDR1 and CDR2 (germline): SNHLY, FYNNEI. The CDR3, as DNA: TGTGCCAGCAGTGACAGCGGGGGCACAGATACGCAGTATTTT. Translated: CASSDSGGTDTQYF.

The V gene is TRBV4-3, the J gene TRBJ1-2, with no clear D. The CDR3 length is 15 residues. V dropped 0 bases and J dropped 2 bases, with 10 bases sitting between them. Germline V gene data show CDR1 as LGHNA and CDR2 as YSLEER. The CDR3 nucleotides are TGCGCCAGCAGCCAAGATTGGGCTCACAACTATGGCTACACCTTC. It codes for CASSQDWAHNYGYTF.

The CDR3 loop is CASSYSGPLGADTQYF. CDR3 nucleotide sequence: TGTGCCAGCAGTTACTCCGGACCCCTCGGGGCAGATACGCAGTATTTT. J is TRBJ2-3 and V is TRBV6-5, with D possibly TRBD2 on 5 matching bases. V was trimmed by 0 bases and J by 4 bases, leaving 14 bases between them. CDR1 is MNHEY and CDR2 is SVGAGI in the germline V gene. This CDR3 has 16 residues.

The chain uses TRBV5-4 and TRBJ2-7; 7 positions match TRBD2. The CDR3 is made up of 14 amino acids. With 0 bases clipped from V and 6 bases from J, the junction kept 6 bases outside the gene matches. Germline loops: CDR1 SGHNT, CDR2 YYREEE (reference sequence). CDR3 DNA sequence: TGTGCCAGCAGCTTGGGGGGAGGGGCAGGCGAGCAGTACTTC. The encoded protein is CASSLGGGAGEQYF.

CDR3 loop: CASSIGLLTEAFF. CDR3 nucleotides: TGTGCCAGTAGTATAGGTTTACTCACTGAAGCTTTCTTT. The chain employs TRBV19 and TRBJ1-1; unclear D gene. Trimming took 1 base from V and 4 from J, leaving 7 bases between them. The germline gives CDR1 LNHDA, CDR2 SQIVND (reference sequence). The CDR3 sequence is 13 residues long.